These 6 T cell receptor beta chains came from one sample sequenced in a study of lymphopenia after photon versus proton radiotherapy. Profiled with immunoSEQ multiplex PCR; TCRdb holds only in-frame clones, not every one. The sample includes roughly 20,000 clones, just over 90% of them seen just once. The sample consisted of peripheral blood, taken from a patient treated with photon-based radiotherapy. The receptors were gathered from a man aged 55 to 70 with pancreatic cancer.

V is TRBV23-1 and J is TRBJ1-1, with TRBD1 matching over 7 bases. TRBV23-1 carries the ORF label, with uncertain function. This CDR3 has 17 residues. Trimming took 2 bases from V and 3 from J; bases not matched to a gene: 12. The CDR3 sequence is CASSQQRQGGCHTEAFF. Written as DNA, the CDR3 is TGCGCCAGCAGTCAACAGCGACAGGGAGGGTGTCACACTGAAGCTTTCTTT.

The V and J genes are TRBV5-1 and TRBJ2-6; D is uncertain. The CDR3 runs to 14 residues. V was clipped by 2 bases and J by 0 bases, with 3 bases between them. Germline V lookup: CDR1 SGHRS, CDR2 YFSETQ. In DNA form, the CDR3 reads TGCGCCAGCAGCTTATACTCTGGGGCCAACGTCCTGACTTTC. Translating gives CASSLYSGANVLTF.

The chain uses TRBV7-2 and TRBJ2-4, with 9 bases matching TRBD1. Trimming cost V 4 bases and J 7 bases; bases outside gene matches: 8. The CDR3 extends over 15 amino acids. Germline CDR1 SGHTA, CDR2 FQGNSA. CDR3 nucleotide sequence: TGTGCCAGCAGCTCCCGCCGGGACAGGGTTAACATTCAGTACTTC. It specifies CASSSRRDRVNIQYF.

The chain has TRBV5-4 and TRBJ2-5; 12 bases map to TRBD2. Trimming took 5 bases from V and 3 from J; bases not matched to a gene: 5. The CDR3 runs 15 residues. Germline V gene sequence: CDR1 SGHNT, CDR2 YYREEE (reference sequence). DNA of the CDR3: TGTGCCAGCAGACTAGCGGGGGGCGGTAAAGAGACCCAGTACTTC. Translated: CASRLAGGGKETQYF.

The rearrangement joins TRBV7-9 to TRBJ1-4; D not certain. V was pared by 4 bases and J by 7 bases, with 16 bases between. The CDR3 covers 15 residues. Germline loops: CDR1 SEHNR, CDR2 FQNEAQ (reference sequence). CDR3 amino acids: CASSSRTDWGEKLFF. The CDR3 DNA reads as TGTGCCAGCAGCTCTCGGACTGATTGGGGTGAAAAACTGTTTTTT.

The rearrangement uses TRBV14 and TRBJ1-6; 7 nucleotides agree with TRBD1. Germline V lookup: CDR1 SGHDN, CDR2 FVKESK. The CDR3 covers 16 residues. The V gene end was trimmed by 5 bases and the J gene end by 4 bases; junction bases not matched to a gene: 8. CDR3: CASSVRDSKYNSPLHF. The CDR3 DNA sequence: TGTGCCAGCAGCGTACGGGACAGTAAGTATAATTCACCCCTCCACTTT.